One and the same sample provided the 12 T cell receptor beta chains below, sequenced in a study of CD8 T cells in Susac syndrome. Random hexamers were used to reverse transcribe the RNA input (roughly 0.5 to 1 ug). Using its own MiXCR run on the immunoSEQ multiplex PCR reads, TCRdb lists one record per CDR3 protein. Counted here are 150,000 to 200,000 distinct CDR3 sequences, roughly 96% occurring once; the ten biggest clones make up about 0.15%. Sequencing was done on a sample of CD8+ T cells from PBMCs. The receptors derive from a human donor with multiple sclerosis.

This clonotype was detected a few times. The chain joins TRBV4-2 to TRBJ2-1, with 11 nucleotides matching TRBD2. The CDR3 runs to 15 residues. Per the germline V gene, CDR1 is LGHNA and CDR2 is YNFKEQ. V gave up 6 bases and J gave up 8 bases; unmatched junction bases: 9. Here the CDR3 DNA reads TGTGCCAGCAGTCGAACTAGCGGGAGTGGCGATGAGCAGTTCTTC. Residues: CASSRTSGSGDEQFF.

The chain carries TRBV29-1 and TRBJ1-1; 7 positions agree with TRBD1. This CDR3 region has 12 residues. CDR1 and CDR2 from the germline V gene are SQVTM and ANQGSEA. V was clipped by 5 bases and J by 7 bases; unmatched bases: 7. CDR3 sequence reads: CSVSPGTDEAFF. The CDR3 DNA follows: TGCAGCGTTTCCCCCGGGACAGATGAAGCTTTCTTT.

The gene calls are TRBV13 and TRBJ1-4; 7 bases fit TRBD1. The germline V gene has CDR1 PRHDT and CDR2 FYEKMQ (reference sequence). The CDR3 sequence is 15 residues long. The trim removed 1 base at V and 5 bases at J, leaving 4 bases unmatched. CDR3 in amino acids: CASSLEGQYNEKLFF. CDR3 DNA sequence: TGTGCCAGCAGCTTAGAGGGACAGTACAATGAAAAACTGTTTTTT.

The chain combines TRBV28 with TRBJ1-1, with D possibly matching TRBD1 (5 bases). The germline V gene has CDR1 MDHEN and CDR2 SYDVKM. The V gene lost 6 bases and the J gene lost 1 base, with 9 bases spanning the gap. This CDR3 comprises 13 residues. CDR3 residues: CASRPTANTEAFF. DNA of the CDR3: TGTGCCAGCAGGCCGACAGCGAACACTGAAGCTTTCTTT.

V gene TRBV9 combines with J gene TRBJ1-1, with D perhaps TRBD1 (5 bases). The V gene lost 0 bases and the J gene lost 7 bases, with 10 bases spanning the gap. The CDR3 runs to 13 residues. Per the germline V gene, CDR1 is SGDLS and CDR2 is YYNGEE. CDR3 nucleotide sequence: TGTGCCAGCAGCGTAGCTCGTCAGGGTGAAGCTTTCTTT. Translation: CASSVARQGEAFF.

The J gene is TRBJ2-1, the V gene TRBV28, with 10 bases lining up with TRBD2. V was pared by 2 bases and J by 5 bases, with 12 bases of the junction left unmatched. Germline V gene data show CDR1 as MDHEN and CDR2 as SYDVKM. The CDR3 extends over 18 amino acids. The CDR3 region is CASSLKTSGHLIDNEQFF. The CDR3 DNA reads TGTGCCAGCAGTTTAAAGACTAGCGGGCACCTCATCGACAATGAGCAGTTCTTC.

The rearrangement joins TRBV13 to TRBJ2-6, with 7 bases fitting TRBD1. Germline-derived CDR1 and CDR2 are PRHDT and FYEKMQ (reference sequence). The junction had 7 bases not matched to a gene; V was cut back by 5 bases and J by 0 bases. This CDR3 is 17 amino acids long. The CDR3 protein is CASSPATGASGANVLTF. In nucleotides, the CDR3 is TGTGCCAGCAGCCCGGCAACAGGGGCCTCTGGGGCCAACGTCCTGACTTTC.

The table lists this clonotype with a count of one. The gene calls are TRBV13 and TRBJ1-1; no firm D call. Trimming took 5 bases from V and 10 from J, leaving 17 bases between them. The CDR3 loop spans 13 amino acids. Germline loops: CDR1 PRHDT, CDR2 FYEKMQ (reference sequence). The CDR3 DNA reads as TGTGCCAGCAGCCGGGAGTCTCGTAATGCAGCTTTCTTT. Encoded protein: CASSRESRNAAFF. Based on the CDR3 plus reference TRBV13 and TRBJ1-1, the full variable domain is AAGVIQSPRHLIKEKRETATLKCYPIPRHDTVYWYQQGPGQDPQFLISFYEKMQSDKGSIPDRFSAQQFSDYHSELNMSSLELGDSALYFCASSRESRNAAFFGQGTRLTVV.

CDR3: CSARDGGLRSPLHF. CDR3 coding DNA: TGCAGTGCTAGAGATGGCGGCCTTCGATCACCCCTCCACTTT. The chain couples TRBV20-1 to TRBJ1-6; D not resolved. Per germline, CDR1 DFQATT and CDR2 SNEGSKA (reference sequence). The length of the CDR3 is 14 residues. Trimming left V 0 bases short and J 10 bases short, with 13 bases between.

This clonotype occurred once. The chain carries TRBV12-3 or TRBV12-4 and TRBJ2-5; 10 positions match TRBD2. With V trimmed by 6 bases and J by 0 bases, 4 bases remained unmatched. This CDR3 is 15 amino acids long. The CDR3 DNA sequence: TGTGCCAGCAGAAGACTAGCGGGTAACCAAGAGACCCAGTACTTC. This translates into CASRRLAGNQETQYF.

The genes are TRBV7-9 and TRBJ1-2; no clear D. V shed 4 bases and J shed 7 bases, with 16 bases lying between them. Looked up from germline, CDR1 is SEHNR and CDR2 is FQNEAQ (reference sequence). The CDR3 has 14 residues. The CDR3 region is CASSYDVPMLGYTF. CDR3 nucleotide sequence: TGTGCCAGCAGCTACGACGTCCCTATGCTTGGCTACACCTTC.

The gene calls are TRBV29-1 and TRBJ1-2; D not certain. Germline V gene data show CDR1 as SQVTM and CDR2 as ANQGSEA. V lost 3 bases to trimming and J lost 5 bases, with 22 bases between them. The CDR3 contains 16 residues. The CDR3 nucleotides are TGCAGCGTTGATCTGCCGGCAGGCCATCTCGGGTATGGCTACACCTTC. Protein sequence: CSVDLPAGHLGYGYTF.